Listed below are T cell receptor beta chains from one sample, sequenced in a study of blood T cell repertoires in COVID-19. Repertoires were generated with immunoSEQ multiplex PCR, while TCRdb's copy carries only in-frame clones and drops some. The sample records about 25,000 clones, around 81% being singletons. Sequencing used peripheral blood. The receptors originated from a man in his sixties or seventies with acute or convalescent COVID-19. CDR3s include the opening cysteine and the closing phenylalanine or tryptophan. The D gene is left open where the match is weak. Clone sizes are given selectively: once, few, many, or a class where the clone is expanded.

size: few; D: TRBD1; V: TRBV6-5; J: TRBJ2-7; DNA: TGTGCCAGCAGGCCCGGGACAGGCCTCTCCTACGAGCAGTACTTC; CDR3: CASRPGTGLSYEQYF
size: .; D: TRBD1; V: TRBV19; J: TRBJ1-2; DNA: TGTGCCAGTAGACCTGGGACAGCCCTCTTCACTAACTATGGCTACACCTTC; CDR3: CASRPGTALFTNYGYTF
size: .; D: TRBD1; V: TRBV4-1; J: TRBJ1-6; DNA: TGCGCCAGCAGCCCCCGGGACAGTCAGAATTCACCCCTCCACTTT; CDR3: CASSPRDSQNSPLHF
size: once; D: .; V: TRBV7-2; J: TRBJ1-5; DNA: TGTGCCAGCAGCTCCTATAGCAATCAGCCCCAGCATTTT; CDR3: CASSSYSNQPQHF
size: once; D: TRBD1; V: TRBV18; J: TRBJ2-4; DNA: TGTGCCAGCTCACAAGGGACAGGGACGGAAAACATTCAGTACTTC; CDR3: CASSQGTGTENIQYF
size: .; D: TRBD2; V: TRBV5-8; J: TRBJ2-1; DNA: TGTGCCAGCAGGCTAGCGGGCCAAACCTACAATGAGCAGTTCTTC; CDR3: CASRLAGQTYNEQFF
size: .; D: .; V: TRBV9; J: TRBJ1-5; DNA: TGTGCCAGCAGCGTAGGGTCAGATAGCAATCAGCCCCAGCATTTT; CDR3: CASSVGSDSNQPQHF
size: .; D: TRBD1; V: TRBV5-4; J: TRBJ2-2; DNA: TGTGCCAGCAGCTCGACAGGGGATGCCGGGGAGCTGTTTTTT; CDR3: CASSSTGDAGELFF
size: once; D: .; V: TRBV5-1; J: TRBJ1-5; DNA: TGCGCCAGCAGCTTGGGGGTAGGGGCCCAGCAGCCCCAGCATTTT; CDR3: CASSLGVGAQQPQHF
size: .; D: TRBD2; V: TRBV7-2; J: TRBJ2-7; DNA: TGTGCCAGCAGAGCAAGCGGGAGCGGTATTTACGAGCAGTACTTC; CDR3: CASRASGSGIYEQYF
size: .; D: .; V: TRBV5-4; J: TRBJ1-5; DNA: TGTGCCAGCAGCTTCCCAAATCAGCCCCAGCATTTT; CDR3: CASSFPNQPQHF
size: .; D: TRBD1; V: TRBV24-1; J: TRBJ2-3; DNA: TGTGCCACCAGTGATGCCGGACAGGGGACAGATACGCAGTATTTT; CDR3: CATSDAGQGTDTQYF
size: .; D: TRBD2; V: TRBV9; J: TRBJ2-1; DNA: TGTGCCAGCAGCGTCCTACCTAGCGGGCGAGTTAACAATGAGCAGTTCTTC; CDR3: CASSVLPSGRVNNEQFF
size: .; D: .; V: TRBV5-7; J: TRBJ1-5; DNA: TGTGCCAGCAGCTTGATCCAGGGTTGGCAGCCCCAGCATTTT; CDR3: CASSLIQGWQPQHF
size: few; D: TRBD2; V: TRBV5-1; J: TRBJ2-7; DNA: TGCGCCAGCAGCTTGGGACTAGCGGGAGGTTACGAGCAGTACTTC; CDR3: CASSLGLAGGYEQYF
size: few; D: .; V: TRBV7-7; J: TRBJ2-3; DNA: TGTGCCAGCAGCTCTAGCGCGAGTGAGGCAGATACGCAGTATTTT; CDR3: CASSSSASEADTQYF
size: .; D: TRBD1; V: TRBV28; J: TRBJ2-7; DNA: TGTGCCAGCATCGGGACAGGGAACTACGAGCAGTACTTC; CDR3: CASIGTGNYEQYF
size: .; D: TRBD1; V: TRBV3-1/TRBV3-2; J: TRBJ2-2; DNA: TGTGCCAGCAGCTCCCGGGACAGGGTTGTCGACACCGGGGAGCTGTTTTTT; CDR3: CASSSRDRVVDTGELFF
size: .; D: TRBD2; V: TRBV2; J: TRBJ2-3; DNA: TGTGCCAGCAGTGGGACTAGACCAGATACGCAGTATTTT; CDR3: CASSGTRPDTQYF
size: .; D: .; V: TRBV5-5; J: TRBJ2-1; DNA: TGTGCCAGCAGCTCCCGGCTAAGCGACTCCTACAATGAGCAGTTCTTC; CDR3: CASSSRLSDSYNEQFF
size: .; D: TRBD1; V: TRBV6-6; J: TRBJ1-5; DNA: TGTGCCAGCAGTTACGCAGGGGGCAGACACAATCAGCCCCAGCATTTT; CDR3: CASSYAGGRHNQPQHF
size: .; D: .; V: TRBV5-1; J: TRBJ1-6; DNA: TGCGCCAGCAGCCTAGACCGTCGAACCGGGACAAATAATTCACCCCTCCACTTT; CDR3: CASSLDRRTGTNNSPLHF
size: .; D: TRBD1; V: TRBV7-6; J: TRBJ1-6; DNA: TGTGCCAGCAGCTCACGGACAGGGGGGGATTCACCCCTCCACTTT; CDR3: CASSSRTGGDSPLHF
size: .; D: TRBD2; V: TRBV11-2; J: TRBJ2-1; DNA: TGTGCCAGCAGCTCGCGACTAGCGGGAGGAAGGGGAACGGGGGGTGAGCAGTTCTTC; CDR3: CASSSRLAGGRGTGGEQFF
size: .; D: .; V: TRBV5-1; J: TRBJ1-3; DNA: TGCGCCAGCAGCTTGGCCCCGTCAGGGGTCTCTGGAAACACCATATATTTT; CDR3: CASSLAPSGVSGNTIYF
size: .; D: .; V: TRBV30; J: TRBJ2-7; DNA: TGTGCCTGGAGTGCCCAAACGGGACACCTCTACGAGCAGTACTTC; CDR3: CAWSAQTGHLYEQYF
size: .; D: .; V: TRBV5-1; J: TRBJ2-1; DNA: TGCGCCAGCAGTAAGGTGACGGGGGTGGAGCAGTTCTTC; CDR3: CASSKVTGVEQFF
size: .; D: TRBD1; V: TRBV29-1; J: TRBJ1-3; DNA: TGCAGCGTTTCGGGACAGGGGGCTCGAAACACCATATATTTT; CDR3: CSVSGQGARNTIYF
size: .; D: .; V: TRBV21-1; J: TRBJ2-1; DNA: TGTGCCAGCAGCGAAGGGCGACCCTATCGTGGGCTCGATGAGCAGTTCTTC; CDR3: CASSEGRPYRGLDEQFF
size: .; D: .; V: TRBV18; J: TRBJ1-1; DNA: TGTGCCAGCTCACCAGGCTTACAGGCTGGCACTGAAGCTTTCTTT; CDR3: CASSPGLQAGTEAFF
size: .; D: TRBD1; V: TRBV5-4; J: TRBJ2-1; DNA: TGTGCCAGCAGCTTGGGGACAGGGGGCCACAATGAGCAGTTCTTC; CDR3: CASSLGTGGHNEQFF
size: medium-sized; D: TRBD1; V: TRBV10-2; J: TRBJ2-5; DNA: TGCGCCAGCAGTGAGTCCGGGACAGGGCGCGAGACCCAGTACTTC; CDR3: CASSESGTGRETQYF
size: .; D: .; V: TRBV19; J: TRBJ2-6; DNA: TGTGCCAGTAGTATACCAGGGATCGGGGCCAACGTCCTGACTTTC; CDR3: CASSIPGIGANVLTF
size: .; D: TRBD1; V: TRBV12-5; J: TRBJ2-7; DNA: TGTGCTAGTGGTTTGGTACTGGGGACAGGGGACTTGAGCTCCTACGAGCAGTACTTC; CDR3: CASGLVLGTGDLSSYEQYF
size: .; D: TRBD1; V: TRBV6-5; J: TRBJ1-1; DNA: TGTGCCAGCAGTCGGGGACAGGGCACTGAAGCTTTCTTT; CDR3: CASSRGQGTEAFF
size: .; D: .; V: TRBV11-3; J: TRBJ2-7; DNA: TGTGCCAAGGGACACCTAAGGTCCTCGTTCTTC; CDR3: CAKGHLRSSFF
size: .; D: TRBD2; V: TRBV10-3; J: TRBJ2-5; DNA: TGTGCCATCTGCTCGGGACTAGCGGGAGAAGAGACCCAGTACTTC; CDR3: CAICSGLAGEETQYF
size: .; D: .; V: TRBV27; J: TRBJ2-3; DNA: TGTGCCAGCAGTTTAGGGACATACACAGATACGCAGTATTTT; CDR3: CASSLGTYTDTQYF
size: .; D: .; V: TRBV2; J: TRBJ2-4; DNA: TGTGCCAGTCGACAGGACCTAGCCAAAAACATTCAGTACTTC; CDR3: CASRQDLAKNIQYF
size: .; D: .; V: TRBV5-4; J: TRBJ1-5; DNA: TGTGCCAGCAGCTTGGCCGGTGATAGCAATCAGCCCCAGCATTTT; CDR3: CASSLAGDSNQPQHF
size: .; D: TRBD1; V: TRBV4-1; J: TRBJ1-6; DNA: TGCGCCAGCAGCCCTCGGTTCGGGACAGGGAAGAATTCACCCCTCCACTTT; CDR3: CASSPRFGTGKNSPLHF
size: .; D: TRBD1; V: TRBV11-2; J: TRBJ1-1; DNA: TGTGCCAGCAGCTCTAACAGGGGTAGGAACACTGAAGCTTTCTTT; CDR3: CASSSNRGRNTEAFF
size: .; D: .; V: TRBV19; J: TRBJ2-2; DNA: TGTGCCAGTAGTATCCTCCCCGAAATTTGGGGGCCCGGGGAGCTGTTTTTT; CDR3: CASSILPEIWGPGELFF
size: .; D: TRBD2; V: TRBV3-1/TRBV3-2; J: TRBJ2-3; DNA: TGTGCCAGCAGCTTTCGACTAGCTCAAAGGACAGATACGCAGTATTTT; CDR3: CASSFRLAQRTDTQYF
size: .; D: TRBD2; V: TRBV10-1; J: TRBJ2-7; DNA: TGCGCCAGCAGTAAGGGGAGCGGGGGTTCCTACGAGCAGTACTTC; CDR3: CASSKGSGGSYEQYF
size: .; D: TRBD2; V: TRBV3-1/TRBV3-2; J: TRBJ2-3; DNA: TGTGCCAGCAGCCAAGTTCTCTCTAGCGGGAGGCTAATCCTTGGCACAGATACGCAGTATTTT; CDR3: CASSQVLSSGRLILGTDTQYF
size: .; D: .; V: TRBV7-9; J: TRBJ1-1; DNA: TGTGCCAGCAGCTTAATTCGAGGGACTGAAGCTTTCTTT; CDR3: CASSLIRGTEAFF
size: .; D: .; V: TRBV11-2; J: TRBJ2-7; DNA: TGTGCCAGCAGCTTAAGTGGGACATCACGTATTTACGAGCAGTACTTC; CDR3: CASSLSGTSRIYEQYF
size: .; D: TRBD1; V: TRBV29-1; J: TRBJ1-4; DNA: TGCAGCGTTGAGCCCCGGGACAGTAGCGGGAGTAATGAAAAACTGTTTTTT; CDR3: CSVEPRDSSGSNEKLFF
size: .; D: TRBD1; V: TRBV5-4; J: TRBJ1-1; DNA: TGTGCCAGCAGCTTGCCGGACAGGGGGCTCACTGAAGCTTTCTTT; CDR3: CASSLPDRGLTEAFF
size: .; D: .; V: TRBV21-1; J: TRBJ1-1; DNA: TGTGCCAGCAACACAGGGGTAGCTGAAGCTTTCTTT; CDR3: CASNTGVAEAFF
size: once; D: TRBD1; V: TRBV5-1; J: TRBJ2-3; DNA: TGCGCCAGCAGCCTGTGGACAGGGGGCCCAGATACGCAGTATTTT; CDR3: CASSLWTGGPDTQYF
size: once; D: TRBD1; V: TRBV2; J: TRBJ1-2; DNA: TGTGCCAGCAGCGGGGACAGCTATGGCTACACCTTC; CDR3: CASSGDSYGYTF
size: once; D: .; V: TRBV3-1/TRBV3-2; J: TRBJ2-2; DNA: TGTGCCAGCAGCCAAGACGCGGGCACCGGGGAGCTGTTTTTT; CDR3: CASSQDAGTGELFF
size: .; D: TRBD2; V: TRBV20-1; J: TRBJ2-3; DNA: TGCAGTGCTAGTGGCCTGTGGCGGGGGAGCACAGATACGCAGTATTTT; CDR3: CSASGLWRGSTDTQYF
size: .; D: TRBD1; V: TRBV30; J: TRBJ2-1; DNA: TGTGCCTGGAGTGGGAAACAGGGGCACGAGCAGTTCTTC; CDR3: CAWSGKQGHEQFF
size: .; D: TRBD1; V: TRBV7-9; J: TRBJ2-2; DNA: TGTGCCAGCAACCCTACAGGGGCGAACACCGGGGAGCTGTTTTTT; CDR3: CASNPTGANTGELFF